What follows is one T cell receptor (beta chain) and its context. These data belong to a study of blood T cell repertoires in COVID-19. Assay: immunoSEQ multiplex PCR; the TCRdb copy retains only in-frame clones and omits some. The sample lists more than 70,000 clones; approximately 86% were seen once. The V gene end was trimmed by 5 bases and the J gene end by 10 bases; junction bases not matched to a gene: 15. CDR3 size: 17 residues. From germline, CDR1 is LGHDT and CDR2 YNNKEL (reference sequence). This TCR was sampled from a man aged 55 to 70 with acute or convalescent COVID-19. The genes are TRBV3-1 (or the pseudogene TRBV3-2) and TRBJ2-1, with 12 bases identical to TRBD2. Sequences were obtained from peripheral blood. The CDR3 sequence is CASSYARLAGVSREQFF. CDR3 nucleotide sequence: TGTGCCAGCAGCTATGCCCGACTAGCGGGAGTCTCGAGGGAGCAGTTCTTC.